This T cell receptor beta chain was captured by sequencing in a study of cytomegalovirus exposure and HLA in healthy donors. About this clone: Its specificity is not known.

Vbeta (60) and Jbeta (13) primers were used in the PCR. Data came from immunoSEQ multiplex PCR; TCRdb stores just in-frame clones and leaves some out. The sample records under 150,000 clones, roughly three quarters being singletons. Germline V gene data show CDR1 as LGHNA and CDR2 as YSLEER. The CDR3 contains 13 residues. Trimming shortened V by 4 bases and J by 4 bases, and 10 bases separated the two germline ends. The study, taken as a whole, reports: Common viral pathogens were later found to be apparently linked to several of the most significant clusters. V- and J-gene trimming in TCR beta was tied to a missense DCLRE1C variant by an analysis performed later. In an earlier analysis, productive rearrangement rates for most beta V segments clustered near 87% or 30%.

The sequencing input was PBMCs. This chain joins TRBV4-3 and TRBJ1-2; D is perhaps TRBD1 (6 bases). The receptor's source is a man younger than 40 in good health and CMV-seronegative. CDR3 amino acids: CASSPQGTYGYTF. DNA for the CDR3: TGCGCCAGCAGCCCGCAGGGGACCTATGGCTACACCTTC.